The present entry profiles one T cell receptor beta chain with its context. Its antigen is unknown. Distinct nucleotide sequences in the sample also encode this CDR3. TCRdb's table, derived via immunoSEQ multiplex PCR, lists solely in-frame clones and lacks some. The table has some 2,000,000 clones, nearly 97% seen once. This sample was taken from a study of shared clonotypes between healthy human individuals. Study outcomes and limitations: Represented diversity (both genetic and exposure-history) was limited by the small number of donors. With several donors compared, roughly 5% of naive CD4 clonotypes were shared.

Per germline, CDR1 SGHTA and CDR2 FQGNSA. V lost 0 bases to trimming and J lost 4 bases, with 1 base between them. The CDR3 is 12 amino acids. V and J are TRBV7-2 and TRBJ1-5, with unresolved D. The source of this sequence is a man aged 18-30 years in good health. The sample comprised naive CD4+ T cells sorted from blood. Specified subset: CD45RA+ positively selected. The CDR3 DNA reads TGTGCCAGCAGCTTAGCAAATCAGCCCCAGCATTTT. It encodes CASSLANQPQHF.